A single sample is the source of the 32 T cell receptor beta chains below, sequenced in a study of cytomegalovirus exposure and HLA in healthy donors. The primer mix had 60 Vbeta and 13 Jbeta primers. Profiling relied on immunoSEQ multiplex PCR, and the TCRdb table lists in-frame clones only, not all of them. The sample contains about 82,000 clones, approximately 81% of which appear only once. The source material was PBMCs. The receptors stem from a woman aged 45-60 years in good health and CMV-seropositive.

V and J are TRBV18 and TRBJ2-1; D may be TRBD2 (6 bases). The CDR3 is made up of 14 amino acids. Trimming pared 4 bases from V and 7 bases from J, leaving 14 bases between. Germline CDR1 and CDR2: KGHSH and LQKENI. In DNA form, the CDR3 reads TGTGCCAGCTCACGACTAGATAGCGCGAATGAGCAGTTCTTC. This sequence encodes CASSRLDSANEQFF. Variable domain in full (rest from reference TRBV18 and TRBJ2-1): NAGVMQNPRHLVRRRGQEARLRCSPMKGHSHVYWYRQLPEEGLKFMVYLQKENIIDESGMPKERFSAEFPKEGPSILRIQQVVRGDSAAYFCASSRLDSANEQFFGPGTRLTVL.

V and J are TRBV6-4 and TRBJ1-2; perhaps TRBD1 as D (6 bases). This CDR3 has 14 residues. Trimming removed 4 bases from V and 4 bases from J, with 13 bases in between. Germline CDR1 MRHNA, CDR2 SNTAGT. The CDR3 protein is CASSARGGLYGYTF. The CDR3 nucleotides are TGTGCCAGCAGTGCCCGGGGGGGCCTCTATGGCTACACCTTC.

Only a few counts were recorded for this clone. The chain has TRBV30 and TRBJ1-1, with a tentative D call TRBD1 (5 bases). V shed 1 base and J shed 1 base, with 7 bases lying between them. Germline CDR1 GTSNPN, CDR2 SVGIG (reference sequence). The CDR3 is 13 residues long. CDR3: CAWSGQPNTEAFF. For the CDR3, the DNA is TGTGCCTGGAGTGGACAGCCGAACACTGAAGCTTTCTTT.

The chain carries TRBV4-1 and TRBJ2-1; TRBD2 agrees at 7 bases. With 11 bases clipped from V and 1 base from J, the junction kept 11 bases outside the gene matches. Germline V lookup: CDR1 MGHRA, CDR2 YSYEKL. The CDR3 is made up of 15 amino acids. This CDR3 reads CAPHPDSGSYNEQFF. The CDR3 nucleotides read TGCGCCCCCCACCCCGATAGCGGGTCCTACAATGAGCAGTTCTTC.

This chain joins TRBV4-1 and TRBJ2-1; 11 bases are shared with TRBD2. Trimming cost V 1 base and J 5 bases; bases outside gene matches: 1. From germline, CDR1 is MGHRA and CDR2 YSYEKL. The CDR3 length is 15 residues. The CDR3 is CASSQAGLADNEQFF. The CDR3 DNA sequence: TGCGCCAGCAGCCAAGCGGGACTAGCGGACAATGAGCAGTTCTTC.

V and J are TRBV5-1 and TRBJ2-2; TRBD1 matches at 10 bases. CDR3 length: 18 amino acids. V trimming: 1 base; J trimming: 5 bases; junction bases outside the gene matches: 11. Germline V gene lookup returns CDR1 SGHRS and CDR2 YFSETQ. DNA for the CDR3: TGCGCCAGCAGCTTGTTTCTGGGACAGGGGCTCGAAACCGGGGAGCTGTTTTTT. Translation gives CASSLFLGQGLETGELFF.

The rearrangement uses TRBV9 and TRBJ1-2, with D unresolved. The CDR3 has 15 residues. The germline V and J ends were trimmed by 3 bases and 4 bases, with 16 bases remaining between them. Per the germline V gene, CDR1 is SGDLS and CDR2 is YYNGEE. This chain's CDR3 is CASSGDFGVGYGYTF. CDR3 sequence (DNA): TGTGCCAGCAGCGGAGATTTCGGGGTAGGCTATGGCTACACCTTC.

For this clone: The junction shows a germline mismatch at one end, possibly a read error. The chain has TRBV19 and TRBJ2-7; 10 bases match TRBD1. The CDR3 sequence is 14 residues long. Looked up from germline, CDR1 is LNHDA and CDR2 is SQIVND (reference sequence). The CDR3 coding sequence is TGTGCCGGTAGATTGACAGGGGGCCACTACGAGCAGTACTTC. It yields the protein CAGRLTGGHYEQYF. The complete variable domain, with remaining parts taken from reference TRBV19 and TRBJ2-7, reads DGGITQSPKYLFRKEGQNVTLSCEQNLNHDAMYWYRQDPGQGLRLIYYSQIVNDFQKGDIAEGYSVSREKKESFPLTVTSAQKNPTAFYLCAGRLTGGHYEQYFGPGTRLTVT.

The chain employs TRBV28 and TRBJ2-1; possible D gene TRBD2, 6 bases. Germline V gene sequence: CDR1 MDHEN, CDR2 SYDVKM. V was clipped by 7 bases and J by 4 bases, with 11 bases between them. The CDR3 has 13 amino acids. This CDR3 reads CASNPGRYNEQFF. CDR3 in DNA: TGTGCCAGCAACCCCGGGAGATACAATGAGCAGTTCTTC.

This chain uses TRBV29-1 with TRBJ1-2, with TRBD1 matching 7 bases. In germline, CDR1 is SQVTM, CDR2 ANQGSEA. The junction had 3 bases not matched to a gene; V was cut back by 7 bases and J by 4 bases. The CDR3 length is 11 residues. The CDR3 region has the DNA TGCAGCGGACAGGGCGGCTATGGCTACACCTTC. This encodes CSGQGGYGYTF.

The V call is TRBV5-1, the J call TRBJ2-7; 11 bases are a match to TRBD2. CDR3 length: 15 residues. Germline lookup yields CDR1 SGHRS and CDR2 YFSETQ. V dropped 4 bases and J dropped 3; count of bases not matched to a gene: 6. The CDR3 loop reads CASSEGLAVVYEQYF. The DNA for the CDR3 is TGCGCCAGCAGCGAGGGACTAGCGGTAGTCTACGAGCAGTACTTC.

The chain couples TRBV28 to TRBJ2-2; the D gene is possibly TRBD2 (6 bases). CDR3 size: 15 residues. Trimming took off 6 bases at V and 1 base at J, with 12 bases between the two ends. CDR1 MDHEN and CDR2 SYDVKM come from the germline V gene. CDR3 sequence reads: CASRVGGLNTGELFF. The CDR3 DNA follows: TGTGCCAGCAGGGTAGGAGGGCTGAACACCGGGGAGCTGTTTTTT.

V and J are TRBV5-1 and TRBJ1-5; maybe TRBD1 (6 bases). The CDR3 has 21 residues. V was pared by 4 bases and J by 2 bases, with 31 bases between. CDR1 and CDR2 from the germline V gene are SGHRS and YFSETQ. This CDR3 reads CASSSPPEDVTGRCGNQPQHF. The CDR3 DNA follows: TGCGCCAGCAGCAGTCCTCCCGAAGACGTAACAGGGCGGTGCGGCAATCAGCCCCAGCATTTT.

This clone was picked up a small number of times. V usage is TRBV6-1 and J usage is TRBJ1-1; 7 bases match TRBD1. Looked up from germline, CDR1 is MNHNS and CDR2 is SASEGT. The CDR3 consists of 14 residues. V lost 4 bases, J lost 1 base, and 3 bases stayed unmatched. The CDR3 sequence: CASSAGTANTEAFF. The CDR3 bases are TGTGCCAGCAGTGCGGGGACAGCGAACACTGAAGCTTTCTTT.

This clone was picked up a small number of times. In the same sample, other DNA sequences code for this CDR3. This rearrangement joins TRBV2 to TRBJ2-2; TRBD1 matches at 12 bases. V shed 6 bases, J shed 6 bases, and the junction held 5 bases outside the gene matches. This CDR3 is 15 amino acids long. Germline CDR1 SNHLY, CDR2 FYNNEI. The CDR3 loop is CASRAGTGGPGELFF. As DNA, the CDR3 is TGTGCCAGCAGAGCCGGGACAGGGGGCCCCGGGGAGCTGTTTTTT.

The genes are TRBV5-6 and TRBJ2-1; D perhaps matches TRBD2 (5 bases). The CDR3 is made up of 16 amino acids. Between the trimmed V and J ends, which lost 4 bases and 3 bases, there was a span of 17 bases. CDR1 is SGHDT and CDR2 is YYEEEE in the germline V gene. CDR3 nucleotide sequence: TGTGCCAGCAGCCTGGACTTGTCCGGTCTCTACAATGAGCAGTTCTTC. It specifies CASSLDLSGLYNEQFF.

The chain uses TRBV9 and TRBJ2-5; tentative D call: TRBD2 (6 bases). V lost 0 bases to trimming and J lost 4 bases, with 10 bases between them. The CDR3 runs to 14 residues. Germline CDR1 is SGDLS and CDR2 is YYNGEE. CDR3 loop: CASSVVQEGETQYF. The DNA of the CDR3 is TGTGCCAGCAGCGTAGTTCAGGAGGGAGAGACCCAGTACTTC.

This chain joins TRBV2 and TRBJ2-5; D may be TRBD2 (5 bases). The germline gives CDR1 SNHLY, CDR2 FYNNEI. The CDR3 is 14 amino acids. Trimming removed 4 bases from V and 7 bases from J, with 16 bases in between. This CDR3 reads CASSGESDAGTQYF. The CDR3 DNA is TGTGCCAGCAGTGGGGAGAGTGACGCCGGGACCCAGTACTTC.

The chain couples TRBV5-1 to TRBJ1-1; TRBD1 might be the D (6 bases). The CDR3 runs 13 residues. V lost 2 bases, J lost 7 bases, and 12 bases lay in between. In germline, CDR1 is SGHRS, CDR2 YFSETQ. The CDR3 region has the DNA TGCGCCAGCAGCTTATCAGGACAGATTGAAGCTTTCTTT. Translating it yields CASSLSGQIEAFF. The full variable domain, its missing parts supplied by reference TRBV5-1 and TRBJ1-1, is KAGVTQTPRYLIKTRGQQVTLSCSPISGHRSVSWYQQTPGQGLQFLFEYFSETQRNKGNFPGRFSGRQFSNSRSEMNVSTLELGDSALYLCASSLSGQIEAFFGQGTRLTVV.

The chain carries TRBV5-6 and TRBJ2-7; possible D gene TRBD2, 5 bases. CDR1 and CDR2 from the germline V gene are SGHDT and YYEEEE. Trimming pared 2 bases from V and 3 bases from J, leaving 6 bases between. This CDR3 region has 12 residues. The CDR3 is CASSFGGYEQYF. The CDR3 nucleotides are TGTGCCAGCAGCTTCGGAGGCTACGAGCAGTACTTC.

The rearrangement links TRBV7-8 to TRBJ2-4; 11 bases are shared with TRBD2. The ends lost 3 bases at V and 0 bases at J; junction bases unmatched: 10. The CDR3 is 19 residues long. Per the germline V gene, CDR1 is SGHVS and CDR2 is FQNEAQ. As DNA, the CDR3 is TGTGCCAGCAGCTTTGGGTTAACTAGCGGGAGTGGAGCCAAAAACATTCAGTACTTC. Residues: CASSFGLTSGSGAKNIQYF.

This chain links TRBV27 with TRBJ2-1, with D perhaps TRBD2 (6 bases). Trimming removed 6 bases from V and 2 bases from J, with 11 bases in between. This CDR3 is 14 amino acids long. The germline CDR1 and CDR2 sequences are MNHEY and SMNVEV (reference sequence). The CDR3 DNA reads as TGTGCCAGCAGACGGGAGTTAACCTACAATGAGCAGTTCTTC. It yields the protein CASRRELTYNEQFF.

In this sample, this clone turned up once. The chain has TRBV9 and TRBJ2-2, with 8 bases matching TRBD2. After removal of 2 bases from V and 1 base from J, the junction contained 1 base not matched to a gene. The CDR3 length is 15 residues. Germline V lookup: CDR1 SGDLS, CDR2 YYNGEE. The CDR3 is CASSVSGGNTGELFF. The DNA of the CDR3 is TGTGCCAGCAGCGTGAGCGGGGGGAACACCGGGGAGCTGTTTTTT.

J is TRBJ1-2 and V is TRBV10-3, with TRBD1 matching over 7 bases. V trimming: 3 bases; J trimming: 1 base; junction bases outside the gene matches: 5. Germline V gene sequence: CDR1 ENHRY, CDR2 SYGVKD. The CDR3 sequence is 15 residues long. CDR3 residues: CAISEPTGNNYGYTF. CDR3 nucleotide sequence: TGTGCCATCAGTGAACCGACAGGGAATAACTATGGCTACACCTTC.

CDR3 sequence: CANGDTLAQYF. The CDR3 coding sequence is TGTGCCAACGGGGACACTCTGGCGCAGTACTTC. The V gene is TRBV10-3, the J gene TRBJ2-7; possibly TRBD1 for D (6 bases). Germline CDR1 and CDR2: ENHRY and SYGVKD. The CDR3 contains 11 residues. Deletions cut 10 bases from V and 9 bases from J, with 16 bases between.

The chain recombines TRBV5-1 with TRBJ1-1; tentatively, D is TRBD1 (5 bases). CDR1 is SGHRS, CDR2 YFSETQ, per germline. Trimming pared 0 bases from V and 5 bases from J, leaving 14 bases between. CDR3 size: 15 residues. Written as DNA, the CDR3 is TGCGCCAGCAGCTTGGCCTTCGGGGCGGGAACTGAAGCTTTCTTT. It yields the protein CASSLAFGAGTEAFF.

A remark on this clone: Other DNA sequences of this sample code for an identical CDR3. The chain joins TRBV27 to TRBJ2-7; D not certain. CDR3 length equals 11 residues. Deletions cut 3 bases from V and 3 bases from J, with 3 bases between. Germline lookup yields CDR1 MNHEY and CDR2 SMNVEV (reference sequence). Here the CDR3 reads CASSFGYEQYF. In DNA form, the CDR3 reads TGTGCCAGCAGTTTCGGCTACGAGCAGTACTTC.

The chain links TRBV5-1 to TRBJ2-3, with TRBD1 matching over 11 bases. Germline assignment: CDR1 SGHRS and CDR2 YFSETQ. The CDR3 covers 17 residues. The ends lost 1 base at V and 2 bases at J; junction bases unmatched: 6. The chain's CDR3 is CASSLWGQGVFTDTQYF. The CDR3 DNA follows: TGCGCCAGCAGCTTGTGGGGACAGGGGGTTTTCACAGATACGCAGTATTTT.

The chain is built from TRBV5-1 and TRBJ1-5; D is possibly TRBD1 (6 bases). This CDR3 comprises 13 residues. In germline, CDR1 is SGHRS, CDR2 YFSETQ. Between the trimmed V and J ends, which lost 3 bases and 7 bases, there was a span of 11 bases. The CDR3 sequence is CASSWGPGQPQHF. DNA for the CDR3: TGCGCCAGCAGCTGGGGGCCGGGGCAGCCCCAGCATTTT.

The V gene is TRBV28, the J gene TRBJ2-5; 7 bases are a match to TRBD1. Near its end, the DNA agrees better with TRBJ2-7, so the J call may be wrong. Germline V gene data show CDR1 as MDHEN and CDR2 as SYDVKM. The CDR3 spans 15 residues. The CDR3 nucleotides are TGTGCCAGCGGAAGAACCACAGGGGCGGTTTACGAGCAGTACTTC. This gives the protein CASGRTTGAVYEQYF.

The J gene is TRBJ1-5, the V gene TRBV30, with D unclear. Germline loops: CDR1 GTSNPN, CDR2 SVGIG (reference sequence). V lost 1 base and J lost 4, with 14 bases in between. There are 15 residues in the CDR3. CDR3 residues: CAWSEAASLNQPQHF. CDR3 sequence (DNA): TGTGCCTGGAGTGAGGCGGCCAGTCTAAATCAGCCCCAGCATTTT.

This sequence joins TRBV7-2 and TRBJ1-1; the match to TRBD1 covers 8 bases. This CDR3 has 12 residues. From germline, CDR1 is SGHTA and CDR2 FQGNSA. Unmatched junction bases numbered 2, after V lost 3 bases and J lost 8 bases. The CDR3 coding sequence is TGTGCCAGCAGCTTCCGGGACAGGGAAGCTTTCTTT. Amino acid sequence: CASSFRDREAFF. Full variable domain (outside the CDR3, taken from reference TRBV7-2 and TRBJ1-1): GAGVSQSPSNKVTEKGKDVELRCDPISGHTALYWYRQSLGQGLEFLIYFQGNSAPDKSGLPSDRFSAERTGGSVSTLTIQRTQQEDSAVYLCASSFRDREAFFGQGTRLTVV.